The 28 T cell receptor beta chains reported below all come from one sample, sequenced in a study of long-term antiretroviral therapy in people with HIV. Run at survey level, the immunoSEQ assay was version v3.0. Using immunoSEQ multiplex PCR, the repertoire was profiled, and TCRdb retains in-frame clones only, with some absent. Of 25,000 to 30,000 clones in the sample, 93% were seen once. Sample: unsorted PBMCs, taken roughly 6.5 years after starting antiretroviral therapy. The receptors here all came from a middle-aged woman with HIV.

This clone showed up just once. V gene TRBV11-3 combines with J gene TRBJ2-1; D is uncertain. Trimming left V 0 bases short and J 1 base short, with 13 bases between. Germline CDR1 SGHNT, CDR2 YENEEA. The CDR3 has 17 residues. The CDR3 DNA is TGTGCCAGCAGCTTAGATTCAGGAGCTGAATCCTACAATGAGCAGTTCTTC. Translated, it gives CASSLDSGAESYNEQFF.

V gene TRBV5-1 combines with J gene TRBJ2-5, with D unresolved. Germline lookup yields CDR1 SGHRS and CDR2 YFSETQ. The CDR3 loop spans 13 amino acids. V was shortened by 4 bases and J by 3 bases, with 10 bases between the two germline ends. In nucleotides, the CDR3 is TGCGCCAGCAGCCCATCAGCGAAAGAGACCCAGTACTTC. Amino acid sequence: CASSPSAKETQYF.

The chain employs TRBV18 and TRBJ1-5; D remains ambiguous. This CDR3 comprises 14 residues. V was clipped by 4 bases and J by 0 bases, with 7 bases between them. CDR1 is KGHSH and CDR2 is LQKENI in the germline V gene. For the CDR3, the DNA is TGTGCCAGCTCACTCACCGATAGCAATCAGCCCCAGCATTTT. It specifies CASSLTDSNQPQHF.

Written as DNA, the CDR3 is TGTGCCAGCAGCCGGGTGTTCACAGATACGCAGTATTTT. It specifies CASSRVFTDTQYF. The chain combines TRBV9 with TRBJ2-3; no firm D call. The ends were cut back, 4 bases at V and 2 bases at J, with 8 bases in the middle. This CDR3 has 13 amino acids. Germline V lookup: CDR1 SGDLS, CDR2 YYNGEE.

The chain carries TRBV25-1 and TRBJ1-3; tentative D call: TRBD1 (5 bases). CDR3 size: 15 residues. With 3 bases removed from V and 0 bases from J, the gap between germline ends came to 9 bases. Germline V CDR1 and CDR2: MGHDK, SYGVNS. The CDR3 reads CASSDVGPSGNTIYF. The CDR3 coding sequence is TGTGCCAGCAGTGACGTGGGGCCCTCTGGAAACACCATATATTTT.

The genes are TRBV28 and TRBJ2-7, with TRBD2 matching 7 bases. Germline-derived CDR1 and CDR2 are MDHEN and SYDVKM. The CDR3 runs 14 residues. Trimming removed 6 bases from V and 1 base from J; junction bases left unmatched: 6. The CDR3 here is CASRWGGGSYEQYF. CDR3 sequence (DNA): TGTGCCAGCAGGTGGGGGGGAGGGTCCTACGAGCAGTACTTC.

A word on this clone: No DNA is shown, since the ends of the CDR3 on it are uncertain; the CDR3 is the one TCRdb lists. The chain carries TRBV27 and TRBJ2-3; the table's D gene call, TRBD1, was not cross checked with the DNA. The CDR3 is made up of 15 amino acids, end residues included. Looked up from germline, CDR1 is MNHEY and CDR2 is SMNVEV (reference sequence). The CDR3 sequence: CASSSSDRGINTQYF.

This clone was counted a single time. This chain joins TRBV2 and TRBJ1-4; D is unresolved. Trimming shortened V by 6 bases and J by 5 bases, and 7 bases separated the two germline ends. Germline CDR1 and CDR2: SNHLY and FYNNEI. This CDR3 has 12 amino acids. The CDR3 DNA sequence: TGTGCCAGCAGGGGCAGGAATGAAAAACTGTTTTTT. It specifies CASRGRNEKLFF.

CDR3 bases: TGTGCCAGCAGCTTGGGGGGAATTAGTTCTTTGAACTATGGCTACACCTTC. Translated: CASSLGGISSLNYGYTF. The chain combines TRBV5-6 with TRBJ1-2; D gene uncertain. This CDR3 contains 17 residues. V gave up 0 bases and J gave up 2 bases, with 17 bases separating them. Germline CDR1 is SGHDT and CDR2 is YYEEEE.

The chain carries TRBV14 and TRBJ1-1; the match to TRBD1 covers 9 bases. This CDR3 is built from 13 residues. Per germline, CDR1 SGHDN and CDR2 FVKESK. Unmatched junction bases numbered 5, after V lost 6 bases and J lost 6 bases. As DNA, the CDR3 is TGTGCCAGCAGACTACAGGGGGCGGCTGAAGCTTTCTTT. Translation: CASRLQGAAEAFF.

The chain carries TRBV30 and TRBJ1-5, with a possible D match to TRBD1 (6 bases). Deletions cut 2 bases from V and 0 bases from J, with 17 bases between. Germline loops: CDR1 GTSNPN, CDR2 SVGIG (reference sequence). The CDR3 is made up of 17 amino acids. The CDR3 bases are TGTGCCTGGAGTCGGGACACCGGGACTCGTAGCAATCAGCCCCAGCATTTT. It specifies CAWSRDTGTRSNQPQHF.

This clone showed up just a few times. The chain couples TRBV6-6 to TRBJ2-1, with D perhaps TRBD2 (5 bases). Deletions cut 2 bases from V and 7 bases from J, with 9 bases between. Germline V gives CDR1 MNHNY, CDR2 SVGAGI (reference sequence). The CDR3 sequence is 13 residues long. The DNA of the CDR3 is TGTGCCAGCAGTTACGTAACTAGTAATGAGCAGTTCTTC. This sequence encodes CASSYVTSNEQFF.

Written as DNA, the CDR3 is TGTGCCAGCAGCTTGGAGGCGACCGCGTGGACCTTC. It translates to CASSLEATAWTF. The chain is built from TRBV5-6 and TRBJ1-2, with D hard to call. V lost 0 bases, J lost 14 bases, and 14 bases lay in between. The CDR3 is made up of 12 amino acids. Germline lookup yields CDR1 SGHDT and CDR2 YYEEEE.

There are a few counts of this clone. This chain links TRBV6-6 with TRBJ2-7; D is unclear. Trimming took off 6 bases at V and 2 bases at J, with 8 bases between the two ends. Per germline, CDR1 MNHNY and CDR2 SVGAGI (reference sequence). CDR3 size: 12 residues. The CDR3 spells CASSRGTYEQYF. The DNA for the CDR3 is TGTGCCAGCAGCCGAGGAACCTACGAGCAGTACTTC.

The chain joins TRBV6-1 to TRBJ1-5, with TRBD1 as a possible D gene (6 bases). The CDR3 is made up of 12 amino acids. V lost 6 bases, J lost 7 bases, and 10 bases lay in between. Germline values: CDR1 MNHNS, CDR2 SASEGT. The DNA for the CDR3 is TGTGCCAGCAGGACAGGACAGCAGCCCCAGCATTTT. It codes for CASRTGQQPQHF.

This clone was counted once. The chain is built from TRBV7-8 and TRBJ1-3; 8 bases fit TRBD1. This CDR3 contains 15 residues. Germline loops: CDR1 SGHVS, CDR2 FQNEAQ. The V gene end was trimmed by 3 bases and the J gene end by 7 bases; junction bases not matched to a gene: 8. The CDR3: CASSLADRGGNTIYF. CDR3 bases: TGTGCCAGCAGCTTGGCAGACAGGGGAGGCAACACCATATATTTT.

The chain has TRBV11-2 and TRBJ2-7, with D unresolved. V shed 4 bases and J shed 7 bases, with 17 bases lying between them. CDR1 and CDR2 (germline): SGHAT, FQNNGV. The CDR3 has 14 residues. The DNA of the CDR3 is TGTGCCAGCAGCTCCGTCCGGGCCCAAGGGGAGCAGTACTTC. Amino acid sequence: CASSSVRAQGEQYF.

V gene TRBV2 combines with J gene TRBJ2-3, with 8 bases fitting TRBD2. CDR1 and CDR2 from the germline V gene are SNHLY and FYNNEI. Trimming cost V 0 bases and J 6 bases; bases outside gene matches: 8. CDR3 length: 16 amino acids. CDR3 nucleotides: TGTGCCAGCAGTGAAGCGACCGGCCCGGGGGGGGATACGCAGTATTTT. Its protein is CASSEATGPGGDTQYF.

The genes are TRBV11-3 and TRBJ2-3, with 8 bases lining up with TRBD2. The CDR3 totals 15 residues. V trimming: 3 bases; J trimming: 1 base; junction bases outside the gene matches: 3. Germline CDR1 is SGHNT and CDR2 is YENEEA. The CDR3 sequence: CASSFDSGGTDTQYF. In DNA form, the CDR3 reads TGTGCCAGCAGCTTCGATAGCGGGGGCACAGATACGCAGTATTTT.

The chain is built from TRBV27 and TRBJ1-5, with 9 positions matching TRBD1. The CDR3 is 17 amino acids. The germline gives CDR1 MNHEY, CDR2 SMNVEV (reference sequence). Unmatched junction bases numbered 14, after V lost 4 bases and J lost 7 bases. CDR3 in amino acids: CASSSWTGAGGRQPQHF. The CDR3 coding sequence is TGTGCCAGCAGTTCCTGGACAGGGGCGGGGGGTAGGCAGCCCCAGCATTTT.

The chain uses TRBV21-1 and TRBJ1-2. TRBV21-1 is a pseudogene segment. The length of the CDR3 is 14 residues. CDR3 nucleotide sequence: TGTGCCATATTCCACTCGGGGGGAGAATATGGCTACACCTTC. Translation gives CAIFHSGGEYGYTF.

This CDR3 is CASSVDYSYEQYF. In DNA form, the CDR3 reads TGTGCCAGCAGTGTCGACTACTCCTACGAGCAGTACTTC. This sequence joins TRBV6-1 and TRBJ2-7, with D maybe TRBD2 (5 bases). Looked up from germline, CDR1 is MNHNS and CDR2 is SASEGT. V lost 4 bases and J 0 bases, leaving 7 bases between the germline ends. The CDR3 loop spans 13 amino acids.

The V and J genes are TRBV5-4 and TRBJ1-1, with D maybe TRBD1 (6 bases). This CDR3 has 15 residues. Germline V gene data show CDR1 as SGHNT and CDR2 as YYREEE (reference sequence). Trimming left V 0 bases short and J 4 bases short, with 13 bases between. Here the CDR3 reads CASSLDNRVLTEAFF. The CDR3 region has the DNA TGTGCCAGCAGCTTGGACAACAGGGTTCTCACTGAAGCTTTCTTT. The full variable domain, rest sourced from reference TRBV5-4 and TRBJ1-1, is ETGVTQSPTHLIKTRGQQVTLRCSSQSGHNTVSWYQQALGQGPQFIFQYYREEENGRGNFPPRFSGLQFPNYSSELNVNALELDDSALYLCASSLDNRVLTEAFFGQGTRLTVV.

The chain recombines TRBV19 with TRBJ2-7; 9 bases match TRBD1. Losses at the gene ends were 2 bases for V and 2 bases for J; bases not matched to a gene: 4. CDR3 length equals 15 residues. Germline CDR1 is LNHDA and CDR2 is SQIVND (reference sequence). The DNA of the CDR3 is TGTGCCAGTAGTATACGGGACAGGGAGGCCTACGAGCAGTACTTC. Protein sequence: CASSIRDREAYEQYF.

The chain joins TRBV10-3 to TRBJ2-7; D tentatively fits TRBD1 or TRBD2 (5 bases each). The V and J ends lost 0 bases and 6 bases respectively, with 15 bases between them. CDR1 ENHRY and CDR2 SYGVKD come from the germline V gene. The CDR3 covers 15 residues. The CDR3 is CAISESGPAMGEQYF. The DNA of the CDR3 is TGTGCCATCAGTGAGTCGGGACCGGCAATGGGCGAGCAGTACTTC.

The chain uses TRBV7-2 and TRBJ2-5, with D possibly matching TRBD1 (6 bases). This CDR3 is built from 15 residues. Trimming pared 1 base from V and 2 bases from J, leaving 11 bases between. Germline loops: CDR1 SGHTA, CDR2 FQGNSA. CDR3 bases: TGTGCCAGCAGCTTAGTTGGCGGACAGCAAGAGACCCAGTACTTC. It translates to CASSLVGGQQETQYF.

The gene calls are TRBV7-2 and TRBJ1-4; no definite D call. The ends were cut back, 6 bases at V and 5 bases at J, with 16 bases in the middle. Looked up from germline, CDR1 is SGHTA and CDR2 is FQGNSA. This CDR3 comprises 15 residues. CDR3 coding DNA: TGTGCCAGCAGTCGAAAAGGGTCCGGGAATGAAAAACTGTTTTTT. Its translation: CASSRKGSGNEKLFF. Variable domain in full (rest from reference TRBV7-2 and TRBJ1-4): GAGVSQSPSNKVTEKGKDVELRCDPISGHTALYWYRQSLGQGLEFLIYFQGNSAPDKSGLPSDRFSAERTGGSVSTLTIQRTQQEDSAVYLCASSRKGSGNEKLFFGSGTQLSVL.

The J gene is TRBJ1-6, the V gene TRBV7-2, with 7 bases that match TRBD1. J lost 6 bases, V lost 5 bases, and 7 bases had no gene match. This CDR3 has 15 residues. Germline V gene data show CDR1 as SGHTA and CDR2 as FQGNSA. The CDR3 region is CASSARDSPNSPLHF. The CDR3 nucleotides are TGTGCCAGCAGCGCAAGGGACAGTCCTAATTCACCCCTCCACTTT.